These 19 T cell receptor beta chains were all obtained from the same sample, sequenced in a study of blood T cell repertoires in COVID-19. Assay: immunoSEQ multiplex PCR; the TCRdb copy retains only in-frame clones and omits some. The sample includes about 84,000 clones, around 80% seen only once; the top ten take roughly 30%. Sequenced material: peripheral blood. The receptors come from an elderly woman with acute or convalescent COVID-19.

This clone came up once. The CDR3 DNA follows: TGTGCCAGCAGGGGAACTAGCGGGAAGTTTTGGAGCTCCTACGAGCAGTACTTC. Protein product: CASRGTSGKFWSSYEQYF. The V and J genes are TRBV21-1 and TRBJ2-7; no DNA check was done on the table's D call, TRBD2. TRBV21-1 is annotated as a pseudogene. This CDR3 has 18 amino acids.

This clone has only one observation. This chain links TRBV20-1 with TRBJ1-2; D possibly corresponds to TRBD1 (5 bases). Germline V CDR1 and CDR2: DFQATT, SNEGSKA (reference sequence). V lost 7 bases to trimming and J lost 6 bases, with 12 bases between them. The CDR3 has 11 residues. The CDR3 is CSVGGVNGYTF. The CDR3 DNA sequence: TGCAGTGTAGGAGGGGTAAATGGCTACACCTTC.

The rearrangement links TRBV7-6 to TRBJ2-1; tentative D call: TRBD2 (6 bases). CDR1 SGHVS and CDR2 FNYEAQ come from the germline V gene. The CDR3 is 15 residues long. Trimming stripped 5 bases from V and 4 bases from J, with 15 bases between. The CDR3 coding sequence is TGTGCCAGCAGCCCCGGGACTCCCGGTTACAATGAGCAGTTCTTC. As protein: CASSPGTPGYNEQFF.

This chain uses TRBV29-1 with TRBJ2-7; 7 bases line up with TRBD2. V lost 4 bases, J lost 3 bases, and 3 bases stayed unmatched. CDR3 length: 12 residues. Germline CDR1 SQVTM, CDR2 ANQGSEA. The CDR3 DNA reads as TGCAGCGTTGTACTAGCGAACTACGAGCAGTACTTC. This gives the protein CSVVLANYEQYF.

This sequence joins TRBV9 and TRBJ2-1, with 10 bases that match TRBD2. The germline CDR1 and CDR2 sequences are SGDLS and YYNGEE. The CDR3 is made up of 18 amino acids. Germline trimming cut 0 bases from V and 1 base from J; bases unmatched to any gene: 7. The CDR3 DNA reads TGTGCCAGCAGCGTAGGTCTAGCGGGAGAGGGGTCCTACAATGAGCAGTTCTTC. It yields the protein CASSVGLAGEGSYNEQFF. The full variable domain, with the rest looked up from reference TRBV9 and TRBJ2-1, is DSGVTQTPKHLITATGQRVTLRCSPRSGDLSVYWYQQSLDQGLQFLIQYYNGEERAKGNILERFSAQQFPDLHSELNLSSLELGDSALYFCASSVGLAGEGSYNEQFFGPGTRLTVL.

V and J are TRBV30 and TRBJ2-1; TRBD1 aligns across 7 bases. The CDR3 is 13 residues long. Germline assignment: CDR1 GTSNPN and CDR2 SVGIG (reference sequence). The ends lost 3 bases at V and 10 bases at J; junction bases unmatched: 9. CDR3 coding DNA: TGTGCCTGGAGCGCTTACAGGGGCGGGGAGCAGTTCTTC. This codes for CAWSAYRGGEQFF.

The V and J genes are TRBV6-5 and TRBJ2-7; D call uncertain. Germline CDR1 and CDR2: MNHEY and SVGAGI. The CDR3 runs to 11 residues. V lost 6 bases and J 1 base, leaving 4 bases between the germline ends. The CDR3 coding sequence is TGTGCCAGCAGCCGTTCCTACGAGCAGTACTTC. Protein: CASSRSYEQYF.

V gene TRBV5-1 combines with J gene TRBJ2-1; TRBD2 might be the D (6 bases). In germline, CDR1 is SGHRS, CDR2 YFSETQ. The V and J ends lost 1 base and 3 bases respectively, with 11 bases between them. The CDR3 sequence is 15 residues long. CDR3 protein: CASSLLPGVYNEQFF. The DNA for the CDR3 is TGCGCCAGCAGCTTGCTCCCGGGAGTCTACAATGAGCAGTTCTTC.

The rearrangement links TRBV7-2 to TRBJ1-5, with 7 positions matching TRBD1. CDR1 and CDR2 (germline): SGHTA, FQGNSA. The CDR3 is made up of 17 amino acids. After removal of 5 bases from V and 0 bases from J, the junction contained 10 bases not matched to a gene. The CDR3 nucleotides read TGTGCCAGCAGCCCCCAAGGCGGACAGGATAGCAATCAGCCCCAGCATTTT. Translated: CASSPQGGQDSNQPQHF.

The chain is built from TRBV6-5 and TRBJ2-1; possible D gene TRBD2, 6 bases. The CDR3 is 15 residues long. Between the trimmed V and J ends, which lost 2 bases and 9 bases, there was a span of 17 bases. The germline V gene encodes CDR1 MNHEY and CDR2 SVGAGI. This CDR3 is CASSYTPLAGGEQFF. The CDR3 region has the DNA TGTGCCAGCAGTTACACACCACTAGCCGGTGGTGAGCAGTTCTTC.

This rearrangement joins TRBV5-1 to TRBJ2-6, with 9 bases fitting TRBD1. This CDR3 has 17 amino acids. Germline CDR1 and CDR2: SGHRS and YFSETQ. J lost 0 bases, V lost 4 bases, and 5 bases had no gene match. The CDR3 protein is CASSGNRGPSGANVLTF. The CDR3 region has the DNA TGCGCCAGCAGCGGGAACAGGGGGCCCTCTGGGGCCAACGTCCTGACTTTC.

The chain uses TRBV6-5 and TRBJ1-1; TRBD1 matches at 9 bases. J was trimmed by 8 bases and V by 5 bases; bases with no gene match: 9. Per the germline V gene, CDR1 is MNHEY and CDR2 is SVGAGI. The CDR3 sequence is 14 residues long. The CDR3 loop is CASSMRGTGMEAFF. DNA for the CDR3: TGTGCCAGCAGTATGAGGGGGACAGGGATGGAAGCTTTCTTT.

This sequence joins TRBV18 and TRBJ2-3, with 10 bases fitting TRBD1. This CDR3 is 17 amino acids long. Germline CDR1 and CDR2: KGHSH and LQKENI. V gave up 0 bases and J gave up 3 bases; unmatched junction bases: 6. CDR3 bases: TGTGCCAGCTCACCACCGACAGGGGGCGATAGGACAGATACGCAGTATTTT. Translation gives CASSPPTGGDRTDTQYF.

CDR3 nucleotide sequence: TGCGCCAGCAGCTTAACCGGGACATCTAGCACTGAAGCTTTCTTT. Translated: CASSLTGTSSTEAFF. V gene TRBV4-1 combines with J gene TRBJ1-1, with D perhaps matching TRBD1 (6 bases). V lost 5 bases and J 4 bases, leaving 17 bases between the germline ends. The CDR3 spans 15 residues. Germline lookup yields CDR1 MGHRA and CDR2 YSYEKL.

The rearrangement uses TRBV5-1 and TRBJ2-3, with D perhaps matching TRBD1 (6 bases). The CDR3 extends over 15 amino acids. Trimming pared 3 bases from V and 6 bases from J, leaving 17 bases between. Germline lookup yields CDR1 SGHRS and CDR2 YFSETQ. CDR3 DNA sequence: TGCGCCAGCAGCTCAGGGGCCAAGGGTTGGGATACGCAGTATTTT. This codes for CASSSGAKGWDTQYF. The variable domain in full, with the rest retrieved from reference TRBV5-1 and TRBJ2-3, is KAGVTQTPRYLIKTRGQQVTLSCSPISGHRSVSWYQQTPGQGLQFLFEYFSETQRNKGNFPGRFSGRQFSNSRSEMNVSTLELGDSALYLCASSSGAKGWDTQYFGPGTRLTVL.

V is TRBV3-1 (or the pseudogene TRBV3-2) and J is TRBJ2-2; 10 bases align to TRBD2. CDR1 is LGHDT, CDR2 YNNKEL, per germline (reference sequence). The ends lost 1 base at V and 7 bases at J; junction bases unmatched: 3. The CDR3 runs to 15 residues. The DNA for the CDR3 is TGTGCCAGCAGCCAAGCAGCGGGAGGGGTCGGGGAGCTGTTTTTT. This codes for CASSQAAGGVGELFF.

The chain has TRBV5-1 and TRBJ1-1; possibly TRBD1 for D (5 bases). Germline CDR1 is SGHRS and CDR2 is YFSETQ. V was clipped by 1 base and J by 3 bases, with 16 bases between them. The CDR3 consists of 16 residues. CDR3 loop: CASSLNTGARHTEAFF. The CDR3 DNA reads TGCGCCAGCAGCTTGAATACTGGGGCTCGGCACACTGAAGCTTTCTTT.

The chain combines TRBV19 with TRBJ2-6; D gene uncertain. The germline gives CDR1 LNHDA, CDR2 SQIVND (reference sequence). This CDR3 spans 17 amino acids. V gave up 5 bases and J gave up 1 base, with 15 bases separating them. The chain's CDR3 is CASSPLMRWSGANVLTF. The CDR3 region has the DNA TGTGCCAGTAGTCCCCTCATGAGGTGGTCTGGGGCCAACGTCCTGACTTTC.

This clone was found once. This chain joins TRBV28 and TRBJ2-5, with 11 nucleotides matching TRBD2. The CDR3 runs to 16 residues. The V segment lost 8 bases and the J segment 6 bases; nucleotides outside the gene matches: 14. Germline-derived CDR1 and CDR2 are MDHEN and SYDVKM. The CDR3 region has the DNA TGTGCCAGCGTTCAGGCCGATCTAGCGGGAGGAAAGACCCAGTACTTC. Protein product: CASVQADLAGGKTQYF.